The 5 T cell receptor beta chains in this list originate from one sample, sequenced in a study of cytomegalovirus exposure and HLA in healthy donors. A multiplex PCR was run with 60 Vbeta primers and 13 Jbeta primers. Measured with immunoSEQ multiplex PCR; TCRdb has only the in-frame clones, and not every one. The data hold approximately 160,000 clones, with 65% to 80% observed a single time. Sequencing input: PBMCs. These receptors were collected from a woman between 45 and 65 years old in good health and CMV-seropositive.

The chain couples TRBV5-1 to TRBJ2-3; the match to TRBD2 covers 12 bases. With V trimmed by 4 bases and J by 6 bases, 9 bases remained unmatched. Germline CDR1 is SGHRS and CDR2 is YFSETQ. The CDR3 sequence is 16 residues long. The CDR3 DNA reads as TGCGCCAGCAGCCTCGGACTAGCGGGGACCCATGATACGCAGTATTTT. Its translation is CASSLGLAGTHDTQYF.

This clone was observed at least ten times. V gene TRBV4-1 combines with J gene TRBJ1-2; D unresolved. V was pared by 4 bases and J by 0 bases, with 6 bases between. CDR3 length: 13 amino acids. The germline V gene encodes CDR1 MGHRA and CDR2 YSYEKL. The CDR3 protein is CASSRDTNYGYTF. In DNA form, the CDR3 reads TGCGCCAGCAGCCGAGACACTAACTATGGCTACACCTTC.

The gene calls are TRBV6-1 and TRBJ2-1, with D possibly TRBD1 on 5 matching bases. The CDR3 has 13 amino acids. Trimming cost V 11 bases and J 4 bases, with 15 bases left between them. CDR1 MNHNS and CDR2 SASEGT come from the germline V gene. DNA of the CDR3: TGTGCCGTCCCAGGGAATGGGTACAATGAGCAGTTCTTC. The encoded protein is CAVPGNGYNEQFF.

This chain connects TRBV6-5 to TRBJ1-1; the D is unclear. CDR1 and CDR2 from the germline V gene are MNHEY and SVGAGI. Deletions cut 2 bases from V and 1 base from J, with 8 bases between. The CDR3 is 14 residues long. CDR3: CASSYREGNTEAFF. CDR3 DNA sequence: TGTGCCAGCAGTTACAGGGAGGGGAACACTGAAGCTTTCTTT.

CDR3 protein: CASSNTGYSNQPQHF. The CDR3 coding sequence is TGTGCCAGCAGTAATACAGGCTATAGCAATCAGCCCCAGCATTTT. The rearrangement links TRBV2 to TRBJ1-5; TRBD1 might be the D (5 bases). Trimming removed 5 bases at V and 0 bases at J, with 11 bases between. The germline V gene has CDR1 SNHLY and CDR2 FYNNEI. There are 15 residues in the CDR3.